This is a list of T cell receptor beta chains from one sample in a study of shared clonotypes between healthy human individuals. Method: immunoSEQ multiplex PCR; TCRdb's copy keeps in-frame clones and lacks some. The repertoire holds roughly 2 million clones, approximately 95% seen once, with 0.13% in the top ten. Sequencing was carried out using naive CD4+ T cells sorted from blood. These receptors were taken from a young man in good health. CDR3s include the opening cysteine and the closing phenylalanine or tryptophan.

CDR3aa	v_gene	j_gene
CASSFSRGYGYTF	TRBV27	TRBJ1-2
CASSSGQAVGSPLHF	TRBV7-8	TRBJ1-6
CSGEQGVDYGYTF	TRBV29-1	TRBJ1-2
CASSPPGVPGHKNTEAFF	TRBV18	TRBJ1-1
CASSYSLASSETQYF	TRBV6-6	TRBJ2-5
CASSARGHSTGELFF	TRBV2	TRBJ2-2
CASSLTRGSGNTIYF	TRBV28	TRBJ1-3
CASSRSTASGNTIYF	TRBV9	TRBJ1-3
CASSPQHETGELFF	TRBV18	TRBJ2-2
CAWRGDRGANYGYTF	TRBV30	TRBJ1-2
CASSLGTSGSGPEQFF	TRBV5-4	TRBJ2-1
CASSPYHSAQGCKCYGYTF	TRBV7-3	TRBJ1-2
CASSLVREDTQYF	TRBV7-2	TRBJ2-3
CASTRILIGGVDAPLHF	TRBV9	TRBJ1-6
CASSPSGTAYGYTF	TRBV7-2	TRBJ1-2
CASSLTVYTEAFF	TRBV5-6	TRBJ1-1
CASSRDPAAYEQYF	TRBV11-2	TRBJ2-7
CASSEGGGTDTQYF	TRBV2	TRBJ2-3
CASSERDTLTPWF	TRBV6-1	TRBJ1-2
CANRLAGATDTQYF	TRBV30	TRBJ2-3
CASRRLTGELFF	TRBV19	TRBJ2-2
CASSPGPSGPDTQYF	TRBV11-2	TRBJ2-3
CASSLDNEQFF	TRBV10-2	TRBJ2-1
CASSLEASGQPQHF	TRBV27	TRBJ1-5
CASSWGARNTEAFF	TRBV6-1	TRBJ1-1
CASSSTGGMEQFF	TRBV7-3	TRBJ2-1
CASSLGFEQYF	TRBV11-2	TRBJ2-7
CASTSERDSLYGYTF	TRBV6-1	TRBJ1-2
CASSPPARGGHEQYF	TRBV18	TRBJ2-7
CASGPAGGRSAGELFF	TRBV11-2	TRBJ2-2
CASSLADSYEQYF	TRBV7-2	TRBJ2-7
CAWSVSLIGPGNTEAFF	TRBV30	TRBJ1-1
CASSPRTGAGVINEQFF	TRBV11-2	TRBJ2-1
CASSLGRDGDTQYF	TRBV7-2	TRBJ2-3
CASSLPGGNYGYTF	TRBV28	TRBJ1-2
CASSPDRGLGQPQHF	TRBV6-1	TRBJ1-5
CASKFQETQYF	TRBV10-1	TRBJ2-5
CAWRGDNTGELFF	TRBV30	TRBJ2-2
CASGYRVREKLFF	TRBV27	TRBJ1-4
CASSHPPGGYQNTEAFF	TRBV4-1	TRBJ1-1
CASSVEGFQETQYF	TRBV9	TRBJ2-5
CASSGVVETQYF	TRBV2	TRBJ2-5
CASSLPGLPRGQPQHF	TRBV28	TRBJ1-5
CATGARDNTEAFF	TRBV2	TRBJ1-1
CASRSPGTGVEPQHF	TRBV27	TRBJ1-5
CASTIVSVGNQPQHF	TRBV19	TRBJ1-5
CASSRRTGDNTGELFF	TRBV18	TRBJ2-2
CASSTRGLGENIQYF	TRBV6-1	TRBJ2-4
CASSPTTSVDTQYF	TRBV5-4	TRBJ2-3
CASSVVPGQGYGYTF	TRBV9	TRBJ1-2
CASSSTSNSGNTIYF	TRBV6-6	TRBJ1-3
CASSSGSVSGANVLTF	TRBV5-1	TRBJ2-6
CARDHHSGNTIYF	TRBV10-1	TRBJ1-3
CASSPGPGFGATDTQYF	TRBV7-2	TRBJ2-3